One T cell receptor beta chain is described in this entry. Its antigen remains unknown. Every subset of CD8+ T cells was sorted in triplicate at approximately 320,000 cells each. Each TRB cDNA library was prepared by 5' RACE (with UMI labels). TCRdb re-called the 5' RACE reads and shows each CDR3 protein once, DNA omitted. The sample has about 28,000 distinct CDR3 sequences, and its top ten clones hold about a tenth. The source of the sample is a study of CXCR3-negative and CXCR3-positive naive CD8 T cells. Study conclusions and caveats: Naive subsets did not differ in surface CD5, and TRB CDR3 properties served to infer TCR strength.

The TCR was taken from a human donor in good health. Some clones in this sample may be carry-over from other donors' samples. Sequencing input: memory CD8+ T cells from blood.

The CDR3 reads CASSYSPLTGWNEQFF. V is TRBV6-2 or TRBV6-3 and J is TRBJ2-1; absent DNA, TCRdb's TRBD1 call cannot be checked. The CDR3 consists of 16 residues. CDR1 and CDR2 from the germline V gene are MNHEY and SVGEGT.